Sequencing of this T cell receptor (beta chain) was carried out in a study of shared clonotypes between healthy human individuals. Clones were sequenced by immunoSEQ multiplex PCR, and TCRdb holds only the in-frame ones, with some missing. The sample has just over 2,000,000 clones, roughly 94% seen once. Concerning this clone itself: What it recognizes is unknown.

Study-wide findings and caveats: The donor pool, a small one, limited the genetic and exposure-history diversity represented. All-four-donor shared clonotypes had higher generation probabilities than non-shared clonotypes did.

This CDR3 spans 15 amino acids. The junction had 4 bases not matched to a gene; V was cut back by 4 bases and J by 0 bases. Per the germline V gene, CDR1 is SGHAT and CDR2 is FQNNGV. The clonotype was recovered from a young man in good health. V usage is TRBV11-2 and J usage is TRBJ1-1; 8 positions match TRBD1. Sequencing input: naive CD4+ T cells sorted from blood. This sample's subset: CD45RA+ positively selected. The CDR3 loop reads CASSSQGAVNTEAFF. The CDR3 DNA reads TGTGCCAGCAGCTCCCAGGGGGCGGTGAACACTGAAGCTTTCTTT.